The rows below give T cell receptor beta chains drawn from one sample of a study of cytomegalovirus exposure and HLA in healthy donors. Measured with immunoSEQ multiplex PCR; TCRdb has only the in-frame clones, and not every one. This table holds about 190,000 clones, around 83% found once. The sequencing sample was made of PBMCs. Receptors were obtained from a woman younger than 35 in good health and CMV-seronegative. CDR3s include the opening cysteine and the closing phenylalanine or tryptophan. Each record gives: V gene, J gene, clone size, D gene, CDR3 DNA, CDR3 protein. A D gene is named only where the DNA matches it firmly. Clone size is stated in some rows and not others, as once, few, many or a class when expanded.

v_gene: TRBV7-9
j_gene: TRBJ1-4
abundance: .
d_gene: TRBD1
CDR3nt: TGTGCCAGCAGCTTAGGTGACAGGGATTCTGAAAAACTGTTTTTT
CDR3aa: CASSLGDRDSEKLFF

v_gene: TRBV28
j_gene: TRBJ2-7
abundance: once
d_gene: TRBD2
CDR3nt: TGTGCCAGCAGTTTTGGATCTAGCGGAGCCTACGAGCAGTACTTC
CDR3aa: CASSFGSSGAYEQYF

v_gene: TRBV5-1
j_gene: TRBJ2-5
abundance: .
d_gene: TRBD2
CDR3nt: TGCGCCAGCAGCTTGGCCCCAACGGGGAGGGTAGACCAAGAGACCCAGTACTTC
CDR3aa: CASSLAPTGRVDQETQYF

v_gene: TRBV20-1
j_gene: TRBJ2-1
abundance: .
d_gene: .
CDR3nt: TGCAGTGGCGACAATGAGCAGTTCTTC
CDR3aa: CSGDNEQFF

v_gene: TRBV19
j_gene: TRBJ1-5
abundance: .
d_gene: .
CDR3nt: TGTGCCAGTAGTCAAGAGAAACATCAGCCCCAGCATTTT
CDR3aa: CASSQEKHQPQHF

v_gene: TRBV5-1
j_gene: TRBJ1-2
abundance: .
d_gene: .
CDR3nt: TGCGCCAGCAGCTTGGCCCCAGGTCGTTCCTACACCTTC
CDR3aa: CASSLAPGRSYTF

v_gene: TRBV6-5
j_gene: TRBJ2-2
abundance: .
d_gene: .
CDR3nt: TGTGCCAGCAGTTACTCAGCGGGCCCCGGGGAGCTGTTTTTT
CDR3aa: CASSYSAGPGELFF

v_gene: TRBV6-5
j_gene: TRBJ2-7
abundance: .
d_gene: TRBD2
CDR3nt: TGTGCCAGCAGTTTTGGGACTAGCGGAGCCTACGAGCAGTACTTC
CDR3aa: CASSFGTSGAYEQYF

v_gene: TRBV5-4
j_gene: TRBJ2-5
abundance: .
d_gene: TRBD2
CDR3nt: TGTGCCAGCAGTTACAACGGGCTAGCGGGAAGAGGGGGTGTCCAGACCCAGTACTTC
CDR3aa: CASSYNGLAGRGGVQTQYF

v_gene: TRBV19
j_gene: TRBJ2-1
abundance: .
d_gene: TRBD1
CDR3nt: TGTGCCAGTAGTCTCTGGCAGGGGGCACACAATGAGCAGTTCTTC
CDR3aa: CASSLWQGAHNEQFF

v_gene: TRBV19
j_gene: TRBJ2-7
abundance: .
d_gene: TRBD1
CDR3nt: TGTGCCAGTAGCCCAGGGGGAATCTACGAGCAGTACTTC
CDR3aa: CASSPGGIYEQYF

v_gene: TRBV5-1
j_gene: TRBJ2-7
abundance: .
d_gene: TRBD2
CDR3nt: TGCGCCAGCAGCTTGGCCGGGACTAGAGCCCACGAGCAGTACTTC
CDR3aa: CASSLAGTRAHEQYF

v_gene: TRBV5-1
j_gene: TRBJ1-6
abundance: .
d_gene: TRBD1
CDR3nt: TGCGCCAGCAGCCAAAGACAGGGGGACTCCTATAATTCACCCCTCCACTTT
CDR3aa: CASSQRQGDSYNSPLHF

v_gene: TRBV21-1
j_gene: TRBJ2-6
abundance: once
d_gene: .
CDR3nt: TGTGCCAGCAGCAAAGCTGGGACAGGGTACTCTGGGGCCAACGTCCTGACTTTC
CDR3aa: CASSKAGTGYSGANVLTF

v_gene: TRBV7-9
j_gene: TRBJ1-1
abundance: .
d_gene: .
CDR3nt: TGTGCCAGCAGCTTAGCGCTGACAGCCAAGAGAGCTTTCTTT
CDR3aa: CASSLALTAKRAFF

v_gene: TRBV6-1
j_gene: TRBJ2-2
abundance: .
d_gene: TRBD2
CDR3nt: TGTGCCAGCAGTGAGGGGACTAGCGGGAGTTTCGGCACCGGGGAGCTGTTTTTT
CDR3aa: CASSEGTSGSFGTGELFF

v_gene: TRBV2
j_gene: TRBJ1-5
abundance: .
d_gene: TRBD1
CDR3nt: TGTGCCAGCACTATGGACAGGGTTAGCAATCAGCCCCAGCATTTT
CDR3aa: CASTMDRVSNQPQHF

v_gene: TRBV7-9
j_gene: TRBJ2-3
abundance: .
d_gene: .
CDR3nt: TGTGCCAGCAGCCGCGACAGCCAACCAGATACGCAGTATTTT
CDR3aa: CASSRDSQPDTQYF

v_gene: TRBV14
j_gene: TRBJ2-7
abundance: .
d_gene: TRBD2
CDR3nt: TGTGCCAGCAGCCAAGCCGGGACTATGAGTTACGAGCAGTACTTC
CDR3aa: CASSQAGTMSYEQYF

v_gene: TRBV5-1
j_gene: TRBJ2-1
abundance: .
d_gene: TRBD2
CDR3nt: TGCGCCAGCAGCCGTAGGACTAGCGGGAAAGGGGAGAATGAGCAGTTCTTC
CDR3aa: CASSRRTSGKGENEQFF

v_gene: TRBV5-6
j_gene: TRBJ2-7
abundance: .
d_gene: .
CDR3nt: TGTGCCAGCAGCTTGTTCGGGGGACAGAGCTTCTACGAGCAGTACTTC
CDR3aa: CASSLFGGQSFYEQYF

v_gene: TRBV6-5
j_gene: TRBJ2-1
abundance: .
d_gene: TRBD2
CDR3nt: TGTGCCAGCAGTTCCCAGGGAGGGGAGCAGTTCTTC
CDR3aa: CASSSQGGEQFF

v_gene: TRBV7-2
j_gene: TRBJ2-7
abundance: .
d_gene: TRBD2
CDR3nt: TGTGCCAGCAGCCCTTCCCTTGGACTAGCGTCCTACGAGCAGTACTTC
CDR3aa: CASSPSLGLASYEQYF

v_gene: TRBV7-6
j_gene: TRBJ1-6
abundance: .
d_gene: .
CDR3nt: TGTGCCAGCAGCTCCAGGGGCCCCCTCCACTTT
CDR3aa: CASSSRGPLHF

v_gene: TRBV4-1
j_gene: TRBJ2-3
abundance: .
d_gene: .
CDR3nt: TGCGCCAGCAGCCAGGGGGGGCCCACAGATACGCAGTATTTT
CDR3aa: CASSQGGPTDTQYF

v_gene: TRBV7-9
j_gene: TRBJ2-7
abundance: .
d_gene: .
CDR3nt: TGTGCCAGCAGCTTAGCCATTTTGTCCTACGAGCAGTACTTC
CDR3aa: CASSLAILSYEQYF

v_gene: TRBV7-9
j_gene: TRBJ2-1
abundance: .
d_gene: TRBD2
CDR3nt: TGTGCCAGTCCAGGTGGGACTAGCGGGAACGAGCAGTTCTTC
CDR3aa: CASPGGTSGNEQFF

v_gene: TRBV30
j_gene: TRBJ1-1
abundance: .
d_gene: .
CDR3nt: TGTGCCTGGAGTGTACTGCACACTGAAGCTTTCTTT
CDR3aa: CAWSVLHTEAFF

v_gene: TRBV7-7
j_gene: TRBJ2-2
abundance: .
d_gene: TRBD1
CDR3nt: TGTGCCAGCAGCTCGGGACAGGGTGCCGGGGAGCTGTTTTTT
CDR3aa: CASSSGQGAGELFF

v_gene: TRBV19
j_gene: TRBJ2-2
abundance: .
d_gene: TRBD2
CDR3nt: TGTGCCAGTACCCCAAGATATAGGAGCGGGAGTTTGTTCACCGGGGAGCTGTTTTTT
CDR3aa: CASTPRYRSGSLFTGELFF

v_gene: TRBV6-5
j_gene: TRBJ2-1
abundance: .
d_gene: TRBD2
CDR3nt: TGTGCCAGCAGTTATAGTAGGCTAGCGGGGGGGAATGAGCAGTTCTTC
CDR3aa: CASSYSRLAGGNEQFF

v_gene: TRBV30
j_gene: TRBJ2-1
abundance: .
d_gene: .
CDR3nt: TGTGCCTTCTCCCCCCTCTACAATGAGCAGTTCTTC
CDR3aa: CAFSPLYNEQFF

v_gene: TRBV18
j_gene: TRBJ2-1
abundance: .
d_gene: .
CDR3nt: TGTGCCAGCTCCCAAGGGTACGGGGAGTACAATGAGCAGTTCTTC
CDR3aa: CASSQGYGEYNEQFF

v_gene: TRBV30
j_gene: TRBJ2-3
abundance: .
d_gene: .
CDR3nt: TGTGCCTGGACAGGGGGGAACACAGATACGCAGTATTTT
CDR3aa: CAWTGGNTDTQYF

v_gene: TRBV2
j_gene: TRBJ2-4
abundance: .
d_gene: .
CDR3nt: TGTGCCAGCAGGGAAGACAGTCTAGCCAAAAACATTCAGTACTTC
CDR3aa: CASREDSLAKNIQYF

v_gene: TRBV9
j_gene: TRBJ2-3
abundance: .
d_gene: .
CDR3nt: TGTGCCAGCAGCGTAGTTTGGGGGCGCACAGATACGCAGTATTTT
CDR3aa: CASSVVWGRTDTQYF

v_gene: TRBV5-1
j_gene: TRBJ2-1
abundance: .
d_gene: TRBD2
CDR3nt: TGCGCCAGCAGCTTGTCGAGAGCGAGCGGGAGGGTCTACAATGAGCAGTTCTTC
CDR3aa: CASSLSRASGRVYNEQFF

v_gene: TRBV27
j_gene: TRBJ1-5
abundance: .
d_gene: .
CDR3nt: TGTGCCAGCAGTTTCGGAGGGGATTTCGGAAAACCCCAGCATTTT
CDR3aa: CASSFGGDFGKPQHF

v_gene: TRBV6-1
j_gene: TRBJ2-6
abundance: .
d_gene: TRBD2
CDR3nt: TGTGCCAGCAGTGGTAGCGGGACAACTGGGGCCAACGTCCTGACTTTC
CDR3aa: CASSGSGTTGANVLTF

v_gene: TRBV4-1
j_gene: TRBJ2-5
abundance: .
d_gene: .
CDR3nt: TGCGCCAGCACCCGAGATCAGGGACTTGGGGGAGAGACCCAGTACTTC
CDR3aa: CASTRDQGLGGETQYF

v_gene: TRBV30
j_gene: TRBJ1-1
abundance: .
d_gene: .
CDR3nt: TGTGCCTGGAGTGTACGGGGGTGGGAGGGCCTGAACACTGAAGCTTTCTTT
CDR3aa: CAWSVRGWEGLNTEAFF

v_gene: TRBV10-3
j_gene: TRBJ2-7
abundance: .
d_gene: TRBD2
CDR3nt: TGTGCCATCAGATCTTCTAGCGGGAGCGAAGACGAGCAGTACTTC
CDR3aa: CAIRSSSGSEDEQYF

v_gene: TRBV7-2
j_gene: TRBJ2-1
abundance: .
d_gene: TRBD2
CDR3nt: TGTGCCAGCAGCTTAAATTATGCGGGAGGGCCTCGCAATGAGCAGTTCTTC
CDR3aa: CASSLNYAGGPRNEQFF

v_gene: TRBV6-5
j_gene: TRBJ2-1
abundance: .
d_gene: .
CDR3nt: TGTGCCAGCAGTTACTCGAACAGCTACAATGAGCAGTTCTTC
CDR3aa: CASSYSNSYNEQFF

v_gene: TRBV9
j_gene: TRBJ2-1
abundance: .
d_gene: TRBD2
CDR3nt: TGTGCCAGCAAAGGGACTAGCGGGGCCTACAATGAGCAGTTCTTC
CDR3aa: CASKGTSGAYNEQFF

v_gene: TRBV5-8
j_gene: TRBJ1-2
abundance: few
d_gene: .
CDR3nt: TGTGCCAGCACCTTTCGGACGGGGGGTGGCTACACCTTC
CDR3aa: CASTFRTGGGYTF

v_gene: TRBV5-1
j_gene: TRBJ2-5
abundance: .
d_gene: .
CDR3nt: TGCGCCAGCAGCTTGGGGTCTACGGGGATGCAGTACTTC
CDR3aa: CASSLGSTGMQYF

v_gene: TRBV7-9
j_gene: TRBJ2-7
abundance: once
d_gene: .
CDR3nt: TGTTCCAGCAGCTTAGGCCAGGATTTCTACGAGCAGTACTTC
CDR3aa: CSSSLGQDFYEQYF

v_gene: TRBV28
j_gene: TRBJ1-1
abundance: .
d_gene: TRBD1
CDR3nt: TGTGCCAGCAGTCGACCCCGGGCGACAGGGGGTTTAGGCACTGAAGCTTTCTTT
CDR3aa: CASSRPRATGGLGTEAFF

v_gene: TRBV27
j_gene: TRBJ1-2
abundance: .
d_gene: TRBD1
CDR3nt: TGTGCCAGCAGCGATCCGGGACAGGGGAACTATGGCTACACCTTC
CDR3aa: CASSDPGQGNYGYTF

v_gene: TRBV6-5
j_gene: TRBJ1-2
abundance: few
d_gene: TRBD1
CDR3nt: TGTGCCAGCAGAGAGACAGGGCCGGACTATGGCTACACCTTC
CDR3aa: CASRETGPDYGYTF